Included here is one T cell receptor beta chain sequence, with context. Its matching antigen is unknown. From germline, CDR1 is WSHSY and CDR2 SAAADI. The CDR3 contains 14 residues. Unmatched junction bases numbered 4, after V lost 4 bases and J lost 4 bases. The sample comes from a study of beta chain features in type 1 diabetes. As for the study in general: All of the samples together had 85 million to 140 million sorted cells examined.

Study-wide points: Type 1 diabetes patients had VDJ junctions that carried fewer insertions and more deletions. When Type 1 diabetes patients were examined, their TCRB CDR3s proved moderately but significantly shorter in all four CD4+ subsets. Healthy donors had naive, central memory and Treg TCRB repertoires that appeared less similar than those seen among patients.

The investigators reverse transcribed all of the isolated RNA, so they sequenced expressed TCRB transcripts. TCRdb keeps only in-frame clones here, not all; method: immunoSEQ multiplex PCR. The sample carries under 50,000 clones, just over 50% recorded once. This chain uses TRBV10-2 with TRBJ1-5, with 7 bases that match TRBD1. The source material was Tregs from blood. The TCR sequence derives from a woman younger than 35 in good health. The CDR3 reads CASSAGTENQPQHF. The CDR3 coding sequence is TGCGCCAGCAGTGCCGGGACAGAAAATCAGCCCCAGCATTTT.